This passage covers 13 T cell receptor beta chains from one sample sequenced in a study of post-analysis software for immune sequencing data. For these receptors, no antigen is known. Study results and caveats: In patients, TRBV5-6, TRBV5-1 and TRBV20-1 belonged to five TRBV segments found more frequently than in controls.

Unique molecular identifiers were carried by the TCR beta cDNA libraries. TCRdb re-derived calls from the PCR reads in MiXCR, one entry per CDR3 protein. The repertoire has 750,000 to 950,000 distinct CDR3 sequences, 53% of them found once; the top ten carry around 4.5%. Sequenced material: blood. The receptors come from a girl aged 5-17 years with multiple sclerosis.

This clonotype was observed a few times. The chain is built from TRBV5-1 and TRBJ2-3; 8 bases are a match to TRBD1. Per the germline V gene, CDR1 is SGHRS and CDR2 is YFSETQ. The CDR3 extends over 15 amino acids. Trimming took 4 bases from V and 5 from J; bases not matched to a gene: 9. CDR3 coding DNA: TGCGCCAGCAGCCAAATCGGACAGGGCATAGATACGCAGTATTTT. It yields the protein CASSQIGQGIDTQYF.

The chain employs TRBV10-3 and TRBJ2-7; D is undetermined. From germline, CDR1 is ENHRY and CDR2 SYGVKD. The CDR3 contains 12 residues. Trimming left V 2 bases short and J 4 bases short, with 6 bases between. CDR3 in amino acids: CAISESVYEQYF. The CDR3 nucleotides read TGTGCCATCAGTGAGAGTGTGTACGAGCAGTACTTC.

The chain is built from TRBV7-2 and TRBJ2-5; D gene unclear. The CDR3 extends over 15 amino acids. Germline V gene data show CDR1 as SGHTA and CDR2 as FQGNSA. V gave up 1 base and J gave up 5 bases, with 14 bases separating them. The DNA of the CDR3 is TGTGCCAGCAGCTTAGTCATCCACCTGGCGGAGACCCAGTACTTC. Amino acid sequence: CASSLVIHLAETQYF.

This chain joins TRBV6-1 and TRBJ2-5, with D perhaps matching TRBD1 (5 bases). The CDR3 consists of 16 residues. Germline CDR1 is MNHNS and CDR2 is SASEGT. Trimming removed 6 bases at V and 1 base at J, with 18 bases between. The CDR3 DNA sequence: TGTGCCAGCAGCAACCAATTGACAGTCCCCCAAGAGACCCAGTACTTC. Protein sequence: CASSNQLTVPQETQYF.

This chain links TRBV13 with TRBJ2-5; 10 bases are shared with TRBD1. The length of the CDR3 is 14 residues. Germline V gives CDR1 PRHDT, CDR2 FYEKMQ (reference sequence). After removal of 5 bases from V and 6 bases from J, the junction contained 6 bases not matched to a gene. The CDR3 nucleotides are TGTGCCAGCAGCCTCGGGGACAGGGGACAGACCCAGTACTTC. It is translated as CASSLGDRGQTQYF.

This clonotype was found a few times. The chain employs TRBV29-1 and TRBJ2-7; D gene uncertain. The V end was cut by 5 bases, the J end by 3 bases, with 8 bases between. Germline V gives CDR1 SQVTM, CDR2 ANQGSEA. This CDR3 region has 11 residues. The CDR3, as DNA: TGCAGCGTTCGTTCCGGCTACGAGCAGTACTTC. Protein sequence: CSVRSGYEQYF.

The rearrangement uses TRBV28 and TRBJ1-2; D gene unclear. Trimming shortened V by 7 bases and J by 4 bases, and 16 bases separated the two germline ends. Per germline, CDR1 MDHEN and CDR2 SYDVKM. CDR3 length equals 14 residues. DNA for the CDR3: TGTGCCAGCACCCCTGTTCAGGATCCCTATGGCTACACCTTC. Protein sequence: CASTPVQDPYGYTF.

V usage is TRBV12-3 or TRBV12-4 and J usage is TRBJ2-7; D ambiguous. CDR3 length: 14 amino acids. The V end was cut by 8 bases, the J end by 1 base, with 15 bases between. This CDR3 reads CASSSRTESYEQYF. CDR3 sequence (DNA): TGTGCCAGCTCATCTCGGACCGAGTCCTACGAGCAGTACTTC.

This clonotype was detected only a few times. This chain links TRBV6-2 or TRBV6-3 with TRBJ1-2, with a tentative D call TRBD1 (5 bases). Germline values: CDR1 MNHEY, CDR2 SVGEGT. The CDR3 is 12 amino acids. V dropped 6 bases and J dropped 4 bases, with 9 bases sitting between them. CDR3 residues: CASRGEFYGYTF. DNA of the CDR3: TGTGCCAGCAGAGGGGAGTTCTATGGCTACACCTTC.

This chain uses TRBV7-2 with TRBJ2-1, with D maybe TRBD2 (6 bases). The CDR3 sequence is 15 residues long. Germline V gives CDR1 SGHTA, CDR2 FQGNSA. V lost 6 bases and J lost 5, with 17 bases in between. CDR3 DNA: TGTGCCAGCAGTCAGCGCCGGGGGATCCACAATGAGCAGTTCTTC. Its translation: CASSQRRGIHNEQFF.

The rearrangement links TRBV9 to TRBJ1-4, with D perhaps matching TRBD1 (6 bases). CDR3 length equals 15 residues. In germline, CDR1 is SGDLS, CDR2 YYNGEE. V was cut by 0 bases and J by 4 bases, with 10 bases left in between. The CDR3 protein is CASSVGAGDNEKLFF. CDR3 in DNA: TGTGCCAGCAGCGTAGGAGCAGGGGATAATGAAAAACTGTTTTTT.

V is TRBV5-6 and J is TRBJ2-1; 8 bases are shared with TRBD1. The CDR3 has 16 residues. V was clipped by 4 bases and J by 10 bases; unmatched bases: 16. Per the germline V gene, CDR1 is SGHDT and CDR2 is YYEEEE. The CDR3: CASSQSTHRGSVEQFF. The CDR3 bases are TGTGCCAGCAGCCAATCGACCCACAGGGGGTCGGTCGAGCAGTTCTTC.

CDR3 nucleotide sequence: TGCAGCGCCCACGACCCGCGAGCGGGAGGGCCCTACGAGCAGTACTTC. It encodes CSAHDPRAGGPYEQYF. V and J are TRBV29-1 and TRBJ2-7; TRBD2 matches at 10 bases. Germline loops: CDR1 SQVTM, CDR2 ANQGSEA. The CDR3 sequence is 16 residues long. V gave up 7 bases and J gave up 2 bases; unmatched junction bases: 14.